This T cell receptor beta chain was sequenced for a study of blood T cell repertoires in COVID-19. Study details: Donors in the United States, Italy and Spain gave samples during acute or convalescent COVID-19. In each case, the material was cDNA or gDNA derived from T cells, B-cell-depleted T cells, or PBMCs.

The CDR3 consists of 14 residues. Germline trimming cut 5 bases from V and 6 bases from J; bases unmatched to any gene: 5. Germline V lookup: CDR1 MNHEY, CDR2 SVGAGI. Per the original methods: Amplification of reference gene primers provided the estimated nucleated cell counts. Sequencing used immunoSEQ multiplex PCR; TCRdb keeps in-frame clones, though not all of them. That table is the source of V, J and clone size, and D and trimming were worked out from the DNA. The sample records about 70,000 clones, roughly 80% being singletons. The TCR comes from a woman aged 65 to 85 with acute or convalescent COVID-19. The specimen sequenced was peripheral blood. V usage is TRBV6-5 and J usage is TRBJ2-4, with TRBD2 matching 9 bases. CDR3 in DNA: TGTGCCAGCAGTCTGGCGGGAGGGGGAAACATTCAGTACTTC. Protein: CASSLAGGGNIQYF.